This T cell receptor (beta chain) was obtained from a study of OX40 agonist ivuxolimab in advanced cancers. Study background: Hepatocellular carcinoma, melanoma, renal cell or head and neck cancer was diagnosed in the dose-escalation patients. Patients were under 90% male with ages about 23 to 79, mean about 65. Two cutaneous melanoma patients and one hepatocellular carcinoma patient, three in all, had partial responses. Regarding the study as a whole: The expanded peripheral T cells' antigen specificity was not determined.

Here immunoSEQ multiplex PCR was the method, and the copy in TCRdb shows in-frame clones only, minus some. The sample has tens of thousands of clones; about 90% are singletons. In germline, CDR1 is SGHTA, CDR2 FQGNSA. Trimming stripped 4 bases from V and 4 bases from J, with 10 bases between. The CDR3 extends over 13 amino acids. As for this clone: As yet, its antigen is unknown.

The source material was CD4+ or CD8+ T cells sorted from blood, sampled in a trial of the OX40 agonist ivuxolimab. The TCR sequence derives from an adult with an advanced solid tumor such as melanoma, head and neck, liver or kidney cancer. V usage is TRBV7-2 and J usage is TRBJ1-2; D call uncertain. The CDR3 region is CASSYVISYGYTF. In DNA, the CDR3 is TGTGCCAGCAGCTACGTAATCAGCTATGGCTACACCTTC.